A selection of T cell receptor beta chains follows, all from one sample in a study of Tregs in tolerant kidney transplant recipients. Sequencing used immunoSEQ multiplex PCR; TCRdb keeps in-frame clones, though not all of them. The repertoire holds approximately 260,000 clones, with around 82% as singletons. Sequenced input: CD4+ T cells from blood. The receptors were gathered from a human donor in good health. Each CDR3 is given with its conserved first and last residue. Each record gives: J gene, D gene, V gene, clone size, CDR3 DNA, CDR3 protein. D genes are given only for firm matches. Size values are once, few and many counts, or a class for expanded clones, and some rows have none.

j_gene: TRBJ2-7; d_gene: .; v_gene: TRBV15; abundance: .; CDR3nt: TGTGCCACCAGCAGAGAAGGGACCTTCCCCGAGCAGTACTTC; CDR3aa: CATSREGTFPEQYF
j_gene: TRBJ2-1; d_gene: .; v_gene: TRBV25-1; abundance: .; CDR3nt: TGTGCCAGCAGTGAAAAAGACCCGTGGCAGCGTCGGAATGAGCAGTTCTTC; CDR3aa: CASSEKDPWQRRNEQFF
j_gene: TRBJ1-4; d_gene: .; v_gene: TRBV4-1; abundance: .; CDR3nt: TGCGCCAGCAGCCGGAGAGGAGGGGCTTCGGAAAAACTGTTTTTT; CDR3aa: CASSRRGGASEKLFF
j_gene: TRBJ2-2; d_gene: TRBD2; v_gene: TRBV5-1; abundance: .; CDR3nt: TGCGCCAGCAGCTTGTTCACTAGCGGGCAGACCGGGGAGCTGCTTTTT; CDR3aa: CASSLFTSGQTGELLF
j_gene: TRBJ1-2; d_gene: .; v_gene: TRBV4-2; abundance: .; CDR3nt: TGTGCCAGCAGCCAAGGGTCAGGCCTTCTCGGCTATGGCTACACCTTC; CDR3aa: CASSQGSGLLGYGYTF
j_gene: TRBJ2-6; d_gene: TRBD1; v_gene: TRBV19; abundance: .; CDR3nt: TGTGCCAGTAGTATCAGGGGGCAACTTGGGGCCAACGTCCTGACTTTC; CDR3aa: CASSIRGQLGANVLTF
j_gene: TRBJ2-3; d_gene: TRBD1; v_gene: TRBV11-2; abundance: once; CDR3nt: TGTGCCAGCAGCCCCAAGGGGGCGGATACGCAGTATTTT; CDR3aa: CASSPKGADTQYF
j_gene: TRBJ2-7; d_gene: .; v_gene: TRBV9; abundance: .; CDR3nt: TGTGCCAGCAGCCCGAATCTCTACGAGCAGTACTTC; CDR3aa: CASSPNLYEQYF
j_gene: TRBJ1-5; d_gene: TRBD1; v_gene: TRBV2; abundance: .; CDR3nt: TGTGCCAGCAGGGCCCCGGGACAGATAGGGCAGCCCCAGCATTTT; CDR3aa: CASRAPGQIGQPQHF
j_gene: TRBJ2-5; d_gene: TRBD2; v_gene: TRBV14; abundance: .; CDR3nt: TGTGCCAGCAGCCAAGCTCAGCGGGGGCCCCAGTACTTC; CDR3aa: CASSQAQRGPQYF
j_gene: TRBJ1-1; d_gene: TRBD1; v_gene: TRBV6-5; abundance: .; CDR3nt: TGTGCCAGCAGTTACTATGGACAGGGCTTTTTCACTGAAGCTTTCTTT; CDR3aa: CASSYYGQGFFTEAFF
j_gene: TRBJ1-2; d_gene: .; v_gene: TRBV30; abundance: .; CDR3nt: TGTGCCTGGGGGTCGGGTCTTGGCTACACCTTC; CDR3aa: CAWGSGLGYTF
j_gene: TRBJ2-1; d_gene: TRBD2; v_gene: TRBV7-2; abundance: .; CDR3nt: TGTGCCAGCAGCCCCCGCGGGAGGGGGGGCCCCTACAATGAGCAGTTCTTC; CDR3aa: CASSPRGRGGPYNEQFF
j_gene: TRBJ2-7; d_gene: .; v_gene: TRBV27; abundance: few; CDR3nt: TGTGCCAGCAGTTTAGGAGACGGGCTCTTGGCCTACGAGCAGTACTTC; CDR3aa: CASSLGDGLLAYEQYF
j_gene: TRBJ1-2; d_gene: .; v_gene: TRBV6-1; abundance: .; CDR3nt: TGTGCCAGCAGTGAGCGAGGGACCGAGCACTATGGCTACACCTTC; CDR3aa: CASSERGTEHYGYTF
j_gene: TRBJ1-5; d_gene: .; v_gene: TRBV7-6; abundance: .; CDR3nt: TGTGCCAGCAGCGCGCAGGGTCAGCCCCAGCATTTT; CDR3aa: CASSAQGQPQHF
j_gene: TRBJ1-1; d_gene: .; v_gene: TRBV6-5; abundance: .; CDR3nt: TGTGCCAGCAGTTCGCGGGGGATGGGCACTGAAGCTTTCTTT; CDR3aa: CASSSRGMGTEAFF
j_gene: TRBJ2-3; d_gene: TRBD2; v_gene: TRBV18; abundance: .; CDR3nt: TGTGCCAGCTCACCCACAGGATGGCGGGAGGGGGTCTCGACAGATACGCAGTATTTT; CDR3aa: CASSPTGWREGVSTDTQYF
j_gene: TRBJ2-1; d_gene: TRBD2; v_gene: TRBV5-1; abundance: .; CDR3nt: TGCGCCAGCAAACCATTAGCGGGTTACAATGAGCAGTTCTTC; CDR3aa: CASKPLAGYNEQFF
j_gene: TRBJ1-1; d_gene: .; v_gene: TRBV6-5; abundance: .; CDR3nt: TGTGCCAGCAGTTACAGCAGGGCGACTGAAGCTTTCTTT; CDR3aa: CASSYSRATEAFF
j_gene: TRBJ2-2; d_gene: .; v_gene: TRBV5-1; abundance: .; CDR3nt: TGCGCCAGCAGCTTGGTGCTCTCGGGCGGGGAGCTGTTTTTT; CDR3aa: CASSLVLSGGELFF
j_gene: TRBJ1-2; d_gene: .; v_gene: TRBV15; abundance: .; CDR3nt: TGTGCCACCAGCAGAGATAGGGGGTATGGCTACACCTTC; CDR3aa: CATSRDRGYGYTF
j_gene: TRBJ1-1; d_gene: .; v_gene: TRBV11-3; abundance: few; CDR3nt: TGTGCCAGCAGCTTAGACGGGATGAACACTGAAGCTTTCTTT; CDR3aa: CASSLDGMNTEAFF
j_gene: TRBJ2-1; d_gene: .; v_gene: TRBV4-2; abundance: .; CDR3nt: TGTGCCAGCAGTCCCGACAGGAGCTCCTACAATGAGCAGTTCTTC; CDR3aa: CASSPDRSSYNEQFF
j_gene: TRBJ1-1; d_gene: .; v_gene: TRBV6-5; abundance: .; CDR3nt: TGTGCCAGCAGTTACTCCAGGGACACTGAAGCTTTCTTT; CDR3aa: CASSYSRDTEAFF
j_gene: TRBJ1-1; d_gene: .; v_gene: TRBV28; abundance: few; CDR3nt: TGTGCCAGCAGTCCTCGAGGGCATGGGGCTTTCTTT; CDR3aa: CASSPRGHGAFF
j_gene: TRBJ2-7; d_gene: .; v_gene: TRBV19; abundance: .; CDR3nt: TGTGCCAGTAGTATACGGCAGGGGAAGGACGAGCAGTACTTC; CDR3aa: CASSIRQGKDEQYF
j_gene: TRBJ2-5; d_gene: .; v_gene: TRBV7-3; abundance: .; CDR3nt: TGTGCCAGTGCAGTCGGACATACCAAAGAGACCCAGTACTTC; CDR3aa: CASAVGHTKETQYF
j_gene: TRBJ2-1; d_gene: .; v_gene: TRBV7-3; abundance: .; CDR3nt: TGTGCCAGCAGCTCAGTCGGGCTCTCCTACAATGAGCAGTTCTTC; CDR3aa: CASSSVGLSYNEQFF
j_gene: TRBJ1-1; d_gene: TRBD1; v_gene: TRBV2; abundance: .; CDR3nt: TGTGCCAGATCCTCCGGGACAGGGTTCACTGAAGCTTTCTTT; CDR3aa: CARSSGTGFTEAFF
j_gene: TRBJ2-7; d_gene: .; v_gene: TRBV19; abundance: .; CDR3nt: TGTGCCAGTAGCGCTGGGGCGGCTGGAGAGTACGAGCAGTACTTC; CDR3aa: CASSAGAAGEYEQYF
j_gene: TRBJ1-5; d_gene: .; v_gene: TRBV4-1; abundance: .; CDR3nt: TGCGCCAGCAGCCCGCTCGGTCGGAATCAGCCCCAGCATTTT; CDR3aa: CASSPLGRNQPQHF
j_gene: TRBJ1-1; d_gene: TRBD1; v_gene: TRBV10-2; abundance: .; CDR3nt: TGCGCCAGCAGCATCGGGACAGGACGATATACTGAAGCTTTCTTT; CDR3aa: CASSIGTGRYTEAFF
j_gene: TRBJ2-7; d_gene: TRBD1; v_gene: TRBV5-4; abundance: .; CDR3nt: TGTGCCAGCAGCGGGGACAGGGTCGGCGAGCAGTACTTC; CDR3aa: CASSGDRVGEQYF
j_gene: TRBJ2-7; d_gene: .; v_gene: TRBV4-1; abundance: .; CDR3nt: TGCGCCAGCAGCCAAGCTTTTGGACAGACCTACGAGCAGTACTTC; CDR3aa: CASSQAFGQTYEQYF
j_gene: TRBJ2-5; d_gene: .; v_gene: TRBV29-1; abundance: .; CDR3nt: TGCAGCGGGCGACAAGAGACCCAGTACTTC; CDR3aa: CSGRQETQYF
j_gene: TRBJ1-1; d_gene: .; v_gene: TRBV5-4; abundance: .; CDR3nt: TGTGCCAGCAGCGCGACGACGGGGTACACTGAAGCTTTCTTT; CDR3aa: CASSATTGYTEAFF